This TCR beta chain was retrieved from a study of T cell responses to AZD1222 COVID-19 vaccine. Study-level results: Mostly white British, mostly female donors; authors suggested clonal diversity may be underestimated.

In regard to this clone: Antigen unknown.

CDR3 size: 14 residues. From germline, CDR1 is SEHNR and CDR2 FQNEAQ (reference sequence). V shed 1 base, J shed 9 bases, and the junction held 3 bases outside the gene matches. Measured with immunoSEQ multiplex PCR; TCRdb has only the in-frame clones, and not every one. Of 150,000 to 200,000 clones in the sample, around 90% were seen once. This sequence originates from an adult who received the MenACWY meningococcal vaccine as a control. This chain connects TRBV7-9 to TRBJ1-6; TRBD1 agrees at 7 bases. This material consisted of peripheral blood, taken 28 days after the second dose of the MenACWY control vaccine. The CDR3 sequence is CASSLEGGISPLHF. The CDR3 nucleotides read TGTGCCAGCAGCTTAGAAGGGGGCATTTCACCCCTCCACTTT.